This is a list of T cell receptor beta chains from one sample in a study of early T cells in non-severe SARS-CoV-2 infection. TCRdb reprocessed the 5' RACE reads via MiXCR and lists one record per CDR3 protein. The table lists about 81,000 distinct CDR3 sequences, more than 5% of them singletons. The sample comprised whole blood. Receptor source: an adult who was a healthcare worker with PCR-confirmed SARS-CoV-2 infection or an uninfected control (not recorded which). The CDR3 runs from the conserved cysteine through the conserved F or W. Fields, in order: J gene, CDR3 length, V gene, D gene, clone size, CDR3 DNA, CDR3 protein. The D gene is left open where the match is weak. Where a row states a size, it is once, few, many or the class of an expanded clone; other rows omit it.

TRBJ1-4	13	TRBV29-1	NA	many	TGCAGCGTTGTCCAGGGGCCGGGTGAAAAACTGTTTTTT	CSVVQGPGEKLFF
TRBJ2-1	15	TRBV7-9	NA	many	TGTGCCAGCAGCTCCGAGGGGTCTCGATACAATGAGCAGTTCTTC	CASSSEGSRYNEQFF
TRBJ1-6	13	TRBV3-1	NA	many	TGTGCCAGCAGCCAAGTACTCAATTCACCCCTCCACTTT	CASSQVLNSPLHF
TRBJ2-3	16	TRBV2	TRBD2	many	TGTGCCAGCAGTTTTCGGACTAGCGGTTTCACAGATACGCAGTATTTT	CASSFRTSGFTDTQYF
TRBJ1-4	15	TRBV12-3/TRBV12-4	NA	NA	TGTGCCAGCAAAGAAAGTGGAGGGTTGAATGAAAAACTGTTTTTT	CASKESGGLNEKLFF
TRBJ2-5	15	TRBV18	NA	many	TGTGCCAGCTCACCACGAAGGGGCGGGAAAGAGACCCAGTACTTC	CASSPRRGGKETQYF
TRBJ2-1	14	TRBV27	NA	few	TGTGCCAGCAGTTTTTCGGGGGCGGGTAATGAGCAGTTCTTC	CASSFSGAGNEQFF
TRBJ2-3	17	TRBV7-2	TRBD2	many	TGTGCCAGCAGCTCGCATTCGGGGGGGCGAATCACAGATACGCAGTATTTT	CASSSHSGGRITDTQYF
TRBJ2-7	15	TRBV6-1	TRBD2	many	TGTGCCAGCAGTGAATATCAGCGGGGGGACTACGAGCAGTACTTC	CASSEYQRGDYEQYF
TRBJ1-2	12	TRBV7-8	NA	many	TGTGCCAGCAGCGGACCGAACTATGGCTACACCTTC	CASSGPNYGYTF
TRBJ2-1	12	TRBV11-2	NA	many	TGTGCCAGCAGCTTCTACGGGACTGGCTCGTTCTTC	CASSFYGTGSFF
TRBJ1-1	15	TRBV7-8	TRBD1	NA	TGTGCCAGCAGCCTGGGACAGGGAGGTCACACTGAAGCTTTCTTT	CASSLGQGGHTEAFF
TRBJ2-7	15	TRBV30	NA	many	TGTGCCTGGACCCTAAGCGGGACAGTGAGCTACGAGCAGTACTTC	CAWTLSGTVSYEQYF
TRBJ1-6	14	TRBV20-1	TRBD1	many	TGCAGTGCTATACCGGGACAGCAGAATTCACCCCTCCACTTT	CSAIPGQQNSPLHF
TRBJ2-5	15	TRBV10-2	TRBD1	few	TGCGCCAGCAGTGAGCGGGACAGGGGCCGAGAGACCCAGTACTTC	CASSERDRGRETQYF
TRBJ2-7	14	TRBV18	NA	NA	TGTGCCAGCTCACCTTTGGAGGGGGCGTACGAGCAGTACTTC	CASSPLEGAYEQYF
TRBJ2-6	17	TRBV20-1	NA	many	TGCAGTGCTAACCACCGGGTCTTAATTTCTGGGGCCAACGTCCTGACTTTC	CSANHRVLISGANVLTF
TRBJ1-5	17	TRBV27	TRBD1	many	TGTGCCAGCAGTTTCACGTATCGACAGGGGAGGAATCAGCCCCAGCATTTT	CASSFTYRQGRNQPQHF
TRBJ2-6	19	TRBV21-1	NA	many	TGTGCCAGCAGCAATATTCGGGCAGTAACCTTCTCTGGGGCCAACGTCCTGACTTTC	CASSNIRAVTFSGANVLTF
TRBJ2-3	11	TRBV6-5	NA	NA	TGTGCCAGCAGGGCAACAGATACGCAGTATTTT	CASRATDTQYF
TRBJ2-1	16	TRBV20-1	NA	many	TGCAGTGTCAATGGGAATCCGAAGAGCTCCTACAATGAGCAGTTCTTC	CSVNGNPKSSYNEQFF
TRBJ1-3	15	TRBV10-3	NA	few	TGTGCCATCAGTCCGGGACTTCATTCTGGAAACACCATATATTTT	CAISPGLHSGNTIYF
TRBJ2-2	17	TRBV6-6	TRBD2	few	TGTGCCAGCAGTTACCGGACTAGCGGGAGGGCGCACGGGGAGCTGTTTTTT	CASSYRTSGRAHGELFF
TRBJ2-7	13	TRBV6-5	NA	few	TGTGCCAGCAGCGGACAAAACTCCTACGAGCAGTACTTC	CASSGQNSYEQYF
TRBJ2-3	14	TRBV20-1	NA	many	TGCAGTGCTCCCCCCGTCGAAGGCACAGATACGCAGTATTTT	CSAPPVEGTDTQYF
TRBJ1-1	13	TRBV5-1	NA	NA	TGCGCCAGCAGCGCACGGGTGAACACTGAAGCTTTCTTT	CASSARVNTEAFF
TRBJ2-2	13	TRBV11-2	NA	many	TGTGCCAGCAGCCCCAGGGCTACCGGGGAGCTGTTTTTT	CASSPRATGELFF
TRBJ1-6	12	TRBV3-1	NA	many	TGTGCCAGCAGCCACCTTAATTCACCCCTCCACTTT	CASSHLNSPLHF
TRBJ2-2	15	TRBV7-2	NA	many	TGTGCCAGCAGCTTTAAGTCCAGGGACACCGGGGAGCTGTTTTTT	CASSFKSRDTGELFF
TRBJ2-5	17	TRBV7-2	NA	NA	TGTGCCAGCAGCTTACGACCCAGGGGTGGGCGAGAAGAGACCCAGTACTTC	CASSLRPRGGREETQYF
TRBJ2-1	16	TRBV5-1	NA	many	TGCGCCAGCAGCTCGACCTGGACTGGATTACGCAATGAGCAGTTCTTC	CASSSTWTGLRNEQFF
TRBJ1-3	13	TRBV12-3/TRBV12-4	NA	many	TGTGCCAGCAGCCCAGGTGCTGGAAACACCATATATTTT	CASSPGAGNTIYF
TRBJ1-6	15	TRBV21-1	NA	NA	TGTGCCAGCAGCCAAATAGAAGGACTTAATTCACCCCTCCACTTT	CASSQIEGLNSPLHF
TRBJ2-1	16	TRBV4-2	TRBD2	medium-sized	TGTGCCAGCAGCCAAGAACCTAGCGGGGGGGCGAATGAGCAGTTCTTC	CASSQEPSGGANEQFF
TRBJ2-5	14	TRBV19	TRBD2	NA	TGTGCCAGTAGTACTAGCGGGGCCGGAGGGACCCAGTACTTC	CASSTSGAGGTQYF
TRBJ1-1	14	TRBV7-9	NA	many	TGTGCCAGCAGCTTAGACAGGAGAAACACTGAAGCTTTCTTT	CASSLDRRNTEAFF
TRBJ1-1	19	TRBV4-3	NA	NA	TGCGCCAGCAGCCAAGATCAAGGTGGGCGGCGTTTTCGCGACACTGAAGCTTTCTTT	CASSQDQGGRRFRDTEAFF
TRBJ2-5	15	TRBV20-1	NA	many	TGCAGTGCTAGACCACTCGGGAGTTGGTCGGAGACCCAGTACTTC	CSARPLGSWSETQYF
TRBJ2-1	15	TRBV5-5	NA	NA	TGTGCCAGCAGCTTGTCGTCTAGCGAGTACAATGAGCAGTTCTTC	CASSLSSSEYNEQFF
TRBJ2-2	15	TRBV19	NA	NA	TGTGCCAGTAGTATTCCGGGGATGGACACCGGGGAGCTGTTTTTT	CASSIPGMDTGELFF
TRBJ1-2	13	TRBV11-2	TRBD1	NA	TGTGCCAGGAGCTCCTCAGGGGGCGATGGCTACACCTTC	CARSSSGGDGYTF
TRBJ2-3	16	TRBV7-9	TRBD2	many	TGTGCCAGCAGCCCCGCGGCACTAGCGGCCACAGATACGCAGTATTTT	CASSPAALAATDTQYF
TRBJ2-3	15	TRBV20-1	TRBD2	NA	TGCAGTGCTAGTGCTGGCGGGGGGGCAATAGATACGCAGTATTTT	CSASAGGGAIDTQYF
TRBJ2-1	15	TRBV19	TRBD2	NA	TGTGCCAGTAGTATAGTGGCTAGCGGGAGGAATGAGCAGTTCTTC	CASSIVASGRNEQFF
TRBJ2-7	13	TRBV29-1	TRBD1	many	TGCAGCGTTGCATATACAGGGGGAGGCGAGCAGTACTTC	CSVAYTGGGEQYF
TRBJ1-2	12	TRBV14	NA	few	TGTGCCAGCAGCCCCATCCGGTATGGCTACACCTTC	CASSPIRYGYTF
TRBJ2-2	13	TRBV9	TRBD1	many	TGTGCCAGCACGGACAGGGCCACCGGGGAGCTGTTTTTT	CASTDRATGELFF
TRBJ2-7	15	TRBV20-1	TRBD1	many	TGCAGTGCTACGATGGGACAGGCCGATACCTACGAGCAGTACTTC	CSATMGQADTYEQYF
TRBJ2-1	12	TRBV7-9	TRBD2	many	TGTGCCAGCAGCTACGGGACTAGCGGGCAGTTCTTC	CASSYGTSGQFF
TRBJ2-1	13	TRBV2	NA	few	TGTGCCAGCAGTGACGGATACTACAATGAGCAGTTCTTC	CASSDGYYNEQFF
TRBJ2-5	13	TRBV3-1	NA	many	TGTGCCAGCAGCCTTATACTTCCCGAGACCCAGTACTTC	CASSLILPETQYF
TRBJ2-7	16	TRBV6-5	NA	many	TGTGCCAGCAGTTACAGAACTCCGGGGCTGGGGTACGAGCAGTACTTC	CASSYRTPGLGYEQYF
TRBJ2-3	14	TRBV10-1	NA	NA	TGCGCCAGCAGTGAGTCGCCTACCTTAGATACGCAGTATTTT	CASSESPTLDTQYF